This T cell receptor (beta chain) was retrieved from a study of blood T cell repertoires in COVID-19. On the study more broadly: Samples came from the United States, Italy and Spain, spanning acute and convalescent COVID-19. In each case, the material was cDNA or gDNA derived from T cells, B-cell-depleted T cells, or PBMCs.

CDR1 and CDR2 from the germline V gene are MNHEY and SVGEGT. The V segment lost 5 bases and the J segment 4 bases; nucleotides outside the gene matches: 13. This CDR3 has 17 amino acids. Authors' processing steps: Using reference gene primer amplification, nucleated cell counts were estimated. TCRdb's table, derived via immunoSEQ multiplex PCR, lists solely in-frame clones and lacks some. Clone size and the V and J calls come from that table; the DNA yielded D and trimming. The table has tens of thousands of clones, roughly 78% seen once. The origin of this receptor is a man aged 65-85 years with acute or convalescent COVID-19. The sequenced sample was peripheral blood. The V gene is TRBV6-2 or TRBV6-3, the J gene TRBJ2-7; TRBD1 agrees at 11 bases. The CDR3 is CASSIRIPGQGVYEQYF. CDR3 DNA sequence: TGTGCCAGCAGTATACGGATCCCGGGACAGGGGGTTTACGAGCAGTACTTC.